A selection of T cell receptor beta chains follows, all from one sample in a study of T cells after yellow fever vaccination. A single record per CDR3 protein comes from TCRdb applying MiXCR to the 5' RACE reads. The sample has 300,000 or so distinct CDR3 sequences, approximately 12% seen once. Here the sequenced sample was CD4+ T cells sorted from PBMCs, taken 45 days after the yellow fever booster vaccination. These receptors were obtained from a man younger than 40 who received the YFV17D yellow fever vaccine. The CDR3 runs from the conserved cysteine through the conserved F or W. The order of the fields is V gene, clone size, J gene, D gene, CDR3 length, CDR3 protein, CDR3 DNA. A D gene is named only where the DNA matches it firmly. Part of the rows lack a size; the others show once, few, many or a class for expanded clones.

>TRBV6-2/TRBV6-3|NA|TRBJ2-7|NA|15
CASSYGGTLTYEQYF
TGTGCCAGCAGTTACGGAGGGACCCTTACCTACGAGCAGTACTTC
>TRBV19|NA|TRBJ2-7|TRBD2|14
CASSAPGLAYEQYF
TGTGCCAGTAGTGCGCCGGGACTAGCCTACGAGCAGTACTTC
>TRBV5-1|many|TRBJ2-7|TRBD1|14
CASSSGTGSYEQYF
TGCGCCAGCAGCTCCGGGACAGGGTCCTACGAGCAGTACTTC
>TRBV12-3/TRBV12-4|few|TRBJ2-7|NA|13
CASSSSANYEQYF
TGTGCCAGCAGTTCCTCGGCGAACTACGAGCAGTACTTC
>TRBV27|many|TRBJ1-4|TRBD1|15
CASSGMGQGNEKLFF
TGTGCCAGCAGTGGGATGGGACAGGGGAATGAAAAACTGTTTTTT
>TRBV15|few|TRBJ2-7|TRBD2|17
CATSRDRRVGGSREQYF
TGTGCCACCAGCAGAGACCGGAGGGTGGGCGGGAGTCGCGAGCAGTACTTC
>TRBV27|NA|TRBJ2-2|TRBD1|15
CASSKSGQGSGELFF
TGTGCCAGCAGTAAATCGGGACAGGGGTCCGGGGAGCTGTTTTTT
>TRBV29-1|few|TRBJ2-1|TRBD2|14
CSVGLSGAYNEQFF
TGCAGCGTTGGGCTTAGCGGGGCCTACAATGAGCAGTTCTTC
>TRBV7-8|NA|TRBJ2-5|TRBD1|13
CASSWGQGSTQYF
TGTGCCAGCAGCTGGGGACAGGGGTCGACCCAGTACTTC
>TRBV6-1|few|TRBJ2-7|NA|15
CASSHPRGVPYEQYF
TGTGCCAGCAGCCACCCCAGAGGGGTCCCCTACGAGCAGTACTTC
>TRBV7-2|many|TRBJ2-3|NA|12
CASSSLEDTQYF
TGTGCCAGCAGCTCTCTAGAAGATACGCAGTATTTT
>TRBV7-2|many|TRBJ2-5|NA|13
CASSWTVQETQYF
TGTGCCAGCAGCTGGACGGTACAAGAGACCCAGTACTTC
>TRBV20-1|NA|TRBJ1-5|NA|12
CSARDRIQPQHF
TGCAGTGCTAGAGATCGTATTCAGCCCCAGCATTTT
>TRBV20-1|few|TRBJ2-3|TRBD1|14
CSATGTGAPDTQYF
TGCAGTGCGACCGGGACAGGGGCCCCAGATACGCAGTATTTT
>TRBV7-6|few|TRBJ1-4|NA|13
CACRGQGNEKLFF
TGTGCCTGCCGGGGGCAGGGGAATGAAAAACTGTTTTTT
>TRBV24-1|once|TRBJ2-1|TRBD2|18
CATSDPGTSWRARNEQFF
TGTGCCACCAGTGACCCCGGGACTAGCTGGAGGGCCCGGAATGAGCAGTTCTTC
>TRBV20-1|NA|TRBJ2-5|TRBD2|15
CSARKGLAGGETQYF
TGCAGTGCTAGAAAGGGACTAGCGGGAGGAGAGACCCAGTACTTC
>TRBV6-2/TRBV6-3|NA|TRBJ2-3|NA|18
CASRSHSSGTTPMDTQYF
TGTGCCAGCAGATCCCACTCGTCCGGGACAACGCCAATGGATACGCAGTATTTT
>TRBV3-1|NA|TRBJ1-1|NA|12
CASSPPQSEAFF
TGTGCCAGCAGCCCCCCCCAGTCTGAAGCTTTCTTT
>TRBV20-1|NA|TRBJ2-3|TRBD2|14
CSAPPAGVGDTQYF
TGCAGTGCTCCACCGGCGGGAGTCGGGGATACGCAGTATTTT
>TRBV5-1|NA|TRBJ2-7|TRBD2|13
CASSHGTSYEQYF
TGCGCCAGCAGCCACGGGACTAGTTACGAGCAGTACTTC
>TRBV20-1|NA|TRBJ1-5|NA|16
CSAREGHTISNQPQHF
TGCAGTGCTAGAGAGGGCCATACGATTAGCAATCAGCCCCAGCATTTT
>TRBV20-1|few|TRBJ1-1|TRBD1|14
CSAREGTGGTEAFF
TGCAGTGCTAGGGAGGGGACAGGGGGCACTGAAGCTTTCTTT
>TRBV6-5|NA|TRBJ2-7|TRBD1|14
CASSYSDRSWEQYF
TGTGCCAGCAGTTACTCGGACAGGTCATGGGAGCAGTACTTC
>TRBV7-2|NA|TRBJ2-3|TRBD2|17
CASSLRRHGTSKDTQYF
TGTGCCAGCAGCCTACGTCGGCACGGGACTAGCAAAGATACGCAGTATTTT
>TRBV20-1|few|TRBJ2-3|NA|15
CSARGSSRVTDTQYF
TGCAGTGCTAGAGGTAGCTCTAGGGTAACAGATACGCAGTATTTT
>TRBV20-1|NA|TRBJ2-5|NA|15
CSARAGSGVQETQYF
TGCAGTGCTAGAGCCGGTTCCGGGGTCCAAGAGACCCAGTACTTC
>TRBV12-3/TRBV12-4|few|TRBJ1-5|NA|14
CASSLSDSNQPQHF
TGTGCCAGCAGTTTATCAGATAGCAATCAGCCCCAGCATTTT
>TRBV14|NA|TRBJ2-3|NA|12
CASSQSGYTQYF
TGTGCCAGCAGCCAAAGTGGGTATACGCAGTATTTT
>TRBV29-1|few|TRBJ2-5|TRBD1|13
CSGLDRVVETQYF
TGCAGCGGCCTGGACAGGGTGGTTGAGACCCAGTACTTC
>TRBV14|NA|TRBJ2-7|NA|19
CASSLVTRTKGTRSYEQYF
TGTGCCAGCAGCCTAGTAACCCGAACCAAGGGTACAAGGTCCTACGAGCAGTACTTC
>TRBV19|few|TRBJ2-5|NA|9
CASSSTQYF
TGTGCCAGTAGTTCGACCCAGTACTTC
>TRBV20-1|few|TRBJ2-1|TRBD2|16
CSAMTLRGSSYNEQFF
TGCAGTGCTATGACATTGCGCGGGAGCTCCTACAATGAGCAGTTCTTC
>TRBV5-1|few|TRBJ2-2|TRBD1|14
CASAGTAHTGELFF
TGCGCCAGCGCCGGGACAGCACACACCGGGGAGCTGTTTTTT
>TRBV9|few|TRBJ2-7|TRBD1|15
CASSVAPGQGSEQYF
TGTGCCAGCAGCGTAGCTCCGGGACAGGGTTCCGAGCAGTACTTC
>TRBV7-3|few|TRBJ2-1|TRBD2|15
CASSFQREAHHEQFF
TGTGCCAGCAGCTTCCAGCGGGAGGCACACCATGAGCAGTTCTTC
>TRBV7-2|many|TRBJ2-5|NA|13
CASSLGPEETQYF
TGTGCCAGCAGCTTAGGGCCCGAGGAGACCCAGTACTTC
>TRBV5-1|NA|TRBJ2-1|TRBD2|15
CASSLVVSGSDEQFF
TGCGCCAGCAGCTTGGTGGTTAGCGGGAGTGATGAGCAGTTCTTC
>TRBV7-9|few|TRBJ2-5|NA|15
CASSLARDTQETQYF
TGTGCCAGCAGCTTAGCGCGGGACACCCAAGAGACCCAGTACTTC
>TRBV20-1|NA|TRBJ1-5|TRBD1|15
CSATSRDRGYQPQHF
TGCAGTGCTACATCCCGGGACAGGGGTTATCAGCCCCAGCATTTT
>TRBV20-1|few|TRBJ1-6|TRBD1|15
CSASGQGEYNSPLHF
TGCAGTGCTAGCGGACAGGGGGAATATAATTCACCCCTCCACTTT
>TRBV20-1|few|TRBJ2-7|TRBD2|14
CSADSGLVSYEQYF
TGCAGTGCAGACTCCGGACTAGTGAGCTACGAGCAGTACTTC
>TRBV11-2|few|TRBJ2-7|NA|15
CASSLEDYPSSEQYF
TGTGCCAGCAGCTTAGAGGACTATCCATCCTCCGAGCAGTACTTC
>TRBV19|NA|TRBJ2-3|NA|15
CASNNWGETSDTQYF
TGTGCCAGTAATAATTGGGGGGAAACATCAGATACGCAGTATTTT
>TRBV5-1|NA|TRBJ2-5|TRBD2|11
CATASGETQYF
TGCGCCACCGCTAGCGGAGAGACCCAGTACTTC
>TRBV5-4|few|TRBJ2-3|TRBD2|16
CASSLAYLAGADTQYF
TGTGCCAGCAGCTTGGCGTATCTAGCGGGGGCAGATACGCAGTATTTT
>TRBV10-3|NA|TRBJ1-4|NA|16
CAISESRTEVNEKLFF
TGTGCCATCAGTGAGTCTCGGACGGAAGTGAATGAAAAACTGTTTTTT
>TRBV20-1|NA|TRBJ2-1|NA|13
CSASASSYNEQFF
TGCAGTGCTAGTGCTAGCTCCTACAATGAGCAGTTCTTC
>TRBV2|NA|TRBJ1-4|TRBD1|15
CASSRQGPSNEKLFF
TGTGCCAGCAGCCGACAGGGTCCCTCTAATGAAAAACTGTTTTTT
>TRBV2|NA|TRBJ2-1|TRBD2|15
CASATSGSMYNEQFF
TGTGCCAGCGCAACTAGCGGGAGTATGTACAATGAGCAGTTCTTC
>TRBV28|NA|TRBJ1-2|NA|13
CAISPGLHYGYTF
TGTGCCATCAGCCCCGGCCTCCACTATGGCTACACCTTC
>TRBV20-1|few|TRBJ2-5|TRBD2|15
CSATSGTSVMETQYF
TGCAGTGCTACATCAGGGACTAGCGTTATGGAGACCCAGTACTTC
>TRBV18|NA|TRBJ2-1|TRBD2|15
CASSDGLAGVLEQFF
TGTGCCAGCTCCGACGGACTAGCGGGAGTACTTGAGCAGTTCTTC